One and the same sample provided the 30 T cell receptor beta chains below, sequenced in a study of OX40 agonist ivuxolimab in advanced cancers. Sequenced by immunoSEQ multiplex PCR; TCRdb stores in-frame clones only, minus some. The table records over 80,000 clones, around 87% of them present only once. This sample comprised CD4+ or CD8+ T cells sorted from blood, obtained in a trial of the OX40 agonist ivuxolimab. All receptors derive from an adult with an advanced solid tumor such as melanoma, head and neck, liver or kidney cancer.

The chain employs TRBV5-1 and TRBJ1-1, with TRBD1 identical over 9 bases. Germline CDR1 is SGHRS and CDR2 is YFSETQ. There are 16 residues in the CDR3. The J segment lost 2 bases and the V segment lost 4 bases, leaving 9 bases of the junction unmatched. CDR3 residues: CASSPKGGQGNTEAFF. Here the CDR3 DNA reads TGCGCCAGCAGCCCCAAGGGGGGACAGGGTAACACTGAAGCTTTCTTT.

The rearrangement links TRBV30 to TRBJ1-5; D is unclear. Germline V gene lookup returns CDR1 GTSNPN and CDR2 SVGIG (reference sequence). The CDR3 length is 13 residues. Trimming took 1 base from V and 4 from J, leaving 8 bases between them. CDR3 DNA sequence: TGTGCCTGGAGTGGTCCCGAGAATCAGCCCCAGCATTTT. It encodes CAWSGPENQPQHF.

This sequence joins TRBV19 and TRBJ1-1; D is possibly TRBD1 (6 bases). Looked up from germline, CDR1 is LNHDA and CDR2 is SQIVND (reference sequence). The V end lost 5 bases, the J end lost 6 bases, and 13 bases lay between the germline ends. This CDR3 is built from 13 residues. CDR3 DNA: TGTGCCAGTAGTGTTAGGGGGACGGCTGAAGCTTTCTTT. Its protein is CASSVRGTAEAFF.

This rearrangement joins TRBV29-1 to TRBJ1-2; 8 bases line up with TRBD1. Germline CDR1 and CDR2: SQVTM and ANQGSEA. This CDR3 contains 15 residues. The junction had 7 bases not matched to a gene; V was cut back by 1 base and J by 3 bases. CDR3 in amino acids: CSVEVQGGSYYGYTF. CDR3 sequence (DNA): TGCAGCGTTGAAGTACAGGGGGGATCATACTATGGCTACACCTTC. Full variable domain (outside the CDR3, taken from reference TRBV29-1 and TRBJ1-2): SAVISQKPSRDICQRGTSLTIQCQVDSQVTMMFWYRQQPGQSLTLIATANQGSEATYESGFVIDKFPISRPNLTFSTLTVSNMSPEDSSIYLCSVEVQGGSYYGYTFGSGTRLTVV.

The count of this clone is one. A read error may produce the germline difference seen at one junction end. The rearrangement links TRBV11-3 to TRBJ2-2; 7 bases line up with TRBD1. This CDR3 is 16 amino acids long. From germline, CDR1 is SGHNT and CDR2 YENEEA. This CDR3 is CASSRETGSNAGELFF. The DNA for the CDR3 is TGTGCCAGCAGCAGGGAGACAGGGTCGAACGCCGGGGAGCTGTTTTTT.

The V gene is TRBV20-1, the J gene TRBJ1-1, with a possible D match to TRBD1 (5 bases). CDR3 size: 11 residues. V gave up 6 bases and J gave up 5 bases, with 10 bases separating them. Per the germline V gene, CDR1 is DFQATT and CDR2 is SNEGSKA (reference sequence). CDR3 in DNA: TGCAGTGCGTTCTGGGGGACTGAAGCTTTCTTT. Its protein is CSAFWGTEAFF.

The chain combines TRBV11-2 with TRBJ1-3; D ambiguous. There are 14 residues in the CDR3. Germline V gives CDR1 SGHAT, CDR2 FQNNGV. The ends were cut back, 0 bases at V and 3 bases at J, with 6 bases in the middle. CDR3 sequence reads: CASSLEGFGNTIYF. CDR3 bases: TGTGCCAGCAGCTTAGAGGGATTTGGAAACACCATATATTTT.

This chain joins TRBV28 and TRBJ2-6; D may be TRBD2 (5 bases). Trimming shortened V by 7 bases and J by 2 bases, and 12 bases separated the two germline ends. This CDR3 is 15 amino acids long. Germline-derived CDR1 and CDR2 are MDHEN and SYDVKM. The CDR3 DNA follows: TGTGCCAGCACCGTCGGGGTCACTGGGGCCAACGTCCTGACTTTC. Protein product: CASTVGVTGANVLTF.

The chain carries TRBV11-2 and TRBJ1-2, with D maybe TRBD1 (6 bases). This CDR3 contains 16 residues. V lost 1 base and J lost 0, with 12 bases in between. Looked up from germline, CDR1 is SGHAT and CDR2 is FQNNGV. Here the CDR3 DNA reads TGTGCCAGCAGCTTAGCGTTCAGGGGCTCTAACTATGGCTACACCTTC. This sequence encodes CASSLAFRGSNYGYTF.

This chain connects TRBV4-3 to TRBJ2-3; 11 bases match TRBD2. V trimming: 0 bases; J trimming: 1 base; junction bases outside the gene matches: 6. There are 18 residues in the CDR3. Germline values: CDR1 LGHNA, CDR2 YSLEER. Here the CDR3 DNA reads TGCGCCAGCAGCCAAGATCTAGCGGGAGGCGGCCGCACAGATACGCAGTATTTT. It codes for CASSQDLAGGGRTDTQYF.

The chain carries TRBV9 and TRBJ1-2; tentative D call: TRBD1 (5 bases). Germline CDR1 and CDR2: SGDLS and YYNGEE. The germline V and J ends were trimmed by 3 bases and 1 base, with 13 bases remaining between them. The length of the CDR3 is 15 residues. The CDR3 bases are TGTGCCAGCAGCGAGGGGATACAATATAACTATGGCTACACCTTC. Its translation: CASSEGIQYNYGYTF.

The chain carries TRBV5-1 and TRBJ1-1; 8 nucleotides align to TRBD1. CDR1 and CDR2 from the germline V gene are SGHRS and YFSETQ. The V and J ends lost 4 bases and 1 base, in that order; junction bases with no gene match: 6. This CDR3 contains 15 residues. CDR3 DNA sequence: TGCGCCAGCAGCCGGACAGGGACAGGGAACACTGAAGCTTTCTTT. This codes for CASSRTGTGNTEAFF.

The rearrangement links TRBV6-6 to TRBJ2-7, with 12 bases lining up with TRBD2. The CDR3 spans 15 residues. V shed 5 bases, J shed 0 bases, and the junction held 2 bases outside the gene matches. CDR1 and CDR2 from the germline V gene are MNHNY and SVGAGI (reference sequence). CDR3 residues: CASSKTSGSSYEQYV. The CDR3 DNA reads TGTGCCAGCAGTAAGACTAGCGGGAGCTCCTACGAGCAGTACGTC.

This rearrangement joins TRBV11-2 to TRBJ1-1, with D unresolved. This CDR3 is built from 13 residues. Deletions cut 4 bases from V and 5 bases from J, with 11 bases between. The germline V gene has CDR1 SGHAT and CDR2 FQNNGV. CDR3 loop: CASSSNLGTEAFF. In nucleotides, the CDR3 is TGTGCCAGCAGCTCGAATTTGGGGACTGAAGCTTTCTTT.

The rearrangement links TRBV19 to TRBJ2-2; 7 nucleotides match TRBD1. CDR1 is LNHDA, CDR2 SQIVND, per germline (reference sequence). This CDR3 region has 15 residues. J was trimmed by 0 bases and V by 4 bases; bases with no gene match: 2. This CDR3 reads CASSRGTANTGELFF. In DNA form, the CDR3 reads TGTGCCAGTAGTAGAGGGACAGCGAACACCGGGGAGCTGTTTTTT. Full variable domain (outside the CDR3, taken from reference TRBV19 and TRBJ2-2): DGGITQSPKYLFRKEGQNVTLSCEQNLNHDAMYWYRQDPGQGLRLIYYSQIVNDFQKGDIAEGYSVSREKKESFPLTVTSAQKNPTAFYLCASSRGTANTGELFFGEGSRLTVL.

This clone appeared a few times. The chain carries TRBV5-5 and TRBJ1-5; perhaps TRBD1 as D (5 bases). CDR1 SGHKS and CDR2 YYEKEE come from the germline V gene (reference sequence). This CDR3 is built from 13 residues. V was cut by 2 bases and J by 13 bases, with 16 bases left in between. The CDR3 DNA follows: TGTGCCAGCAGCTTACTACAGGATACTGTACAGCATTTT. It yields the protein CASSLLQDTVQHF.

V usage is TRBV11-3 and J usage is TRBJ2-2; the D call may be TRBD1 or TRBD2 (6 bases each). Per germline, CDR1 SGHNT and CDR2 YENEEA. V was pared by 2 bases and J by 4 bases, with 11 bases between. CDR3 size: 15 residues. CDR3 nucleotide sequence: TGTGCCAGCAGCTTAAGACCGGGGGCCACCGGGGAGCTGTTTTTT. This codes for CASSLRPGATGELFF.

The chain combines TRBV27 with TRBJ2-1; 9 bases line up with TRBD2. Trimming took 6 bases from V and 9 from J; bases not matched to a gene: 6. Looked up from germline, CDR1 is MNHEY and CDR2 is SMNVEV (reference sequence). The CDR3 length is 13 residues. The CDR3 region is CASRREGHFEQFF. Written as DNA, the CDR3 is TGTGCCAGCAGGCGGGAGGGCCATTTTGAGCAGTTCTTC.

This clone was seen once. V usage is TRBV29-1 and J usage is TRBJ2-5, with D perhaps given as TRBD1 or TRBD2 (5 bases each). The V and J ends lost 8 bases and 7 bases respectively, with 20 bases between them. The CDR3 runs to 13 residues. CDR1 SQVTM and CDR2 ANQGSEA come from the germline V gene. The CDR3 region has the DNA TGCAGCCCTGAGGGGACGGGACCTTGGACCCAGTACTTC. Its protein is CSPEGTGPWTQYF.

The genes are TRBV19 and TRBJ2-1; unclear D gene. The V and J ends lost 5 bases and 12 bases respectively, with 14 bases between them. The germline gives CDR1 LNHDA, CDR2 SQIVND (reference sequence). The length of the CDR3 is 12 residues. The CDR3 here is CASSRSGWGQFF. The DNA of the CDR3 is TGTGCCAGTAGTCGCTCTGGCTGGGGGCAGTTCTTC.

The rearrangement uses TRBV11-3 and TRBJ2-5; 9 positions agree with TRBD1. Trimming at V came to 1 base and at J to 2 bases, leaving 5 bases not matched to a gene. CDR1 and CDR2 from the germline V gene are SGHNT and YENEEA. CDR3 length: 16 residues. The CDR3: CASSLGPGQGQETQYF. For the CDR3, the DNA is TGTGCCAGCAGCTTAGGTCCGGGACAGGGACAAGAGACCCAGTACTTC.

The genes are TRBV1 and TRBJ2-5; the table names TRBD2, a call not compared with the DNA. TRBV1 corresponds to a pseudogene. This CDR3 comprises 14 residues. CDR3 sequence reads: CTSSQNYGGETQYF. The DNA of the CDR3 is TGCACCAGCAGCCAGAACTACGGCGGGGAGACCCAGTACTTC.

On this clone: Other DNA variants within this sample encode the same CDR3. The J gene is TRBJ2-3, the V gene TRBV5-1; tentative D call: TRBD1 (6 bases). Between the trimmed V and J ends, which lost 2 bases and 0 bases, there was a span of 10 bases. This CDR3 has 15 residues. The germline gives CDR1 SGHRS, CDR2 YFSETQ. The DNA of the CDR3 is TGCGCCAGCAGCTTAGGGGGTTCGAGCACAGATACGCAGTATTTT. This codes for CASSLGGSSTDTQYF.

The table lists this clone with a count of one. The chain employs TRBV5-1 and TRBJ1-4, with 12 bases matching TRBD1. CDR3 length: 18 amino acids. In germline, CDR1 is SGHRS, CDR2 YFSETQ. Trimming removed 4 bases from V and 1 base from J; junction bases left unmatched: 8. CDR3 sequence (DNA): TGCGCCAGCAGCCGAGGGACAGGGGGCTTGTTAACTAATGAAAAACTGTTTTTT. Translation gives CASSRGTGGLLTNEKLFF.

The chain carries TRBV2 and TRBJ2-1; D perhaps matches TRBD2 (5 bases). Germline-derived CDR1 and CDR2 are SNHLY and FYNNEI. The length of the CDR3 is 14 residues. V lost 11 bases and J lost 6, with 20 bases in between. CDR3 coding DNA: TGTGCCGCTCAAGAGGGCCGTACCGTCAATGAGCAGTTCTTC. Amino acids: CAAQEGRTVNEQFF. Supplemented by reference TRBV2 and TRBJ2-1, the full variable domain reads EPEVTQTPSHQVTQMGQEVILRCVPISNHLYFYWYRQILGQKVEFLVSFYNNEISEKSEIFDDQFSVERPDGSNFTLKIRSTKLEDSAMYFCAAQEGRTVNEQFFGPGTRLTVL.

The chain combines TRBV11-2 with TRBJ2-3, with 10 bases matching TRBD2. Trimming at V came to 1 base and at J to 1 base, leaving 2 bases not matched to a gene. The CDR3 consists of 16 residues. Germline CDR1 SGHAT, CDR2 FQNNGV. CDR3 loop: CASSLAGTSGTDTQYF. The DNA of the CDR3 is TGTGCCAGCAGCTTAGCCGGGACTAGCGGCACAGATACGCAGTATTTT. Full variable domain (outside the CDR3, taken from reference TRBV11-2 and TRBJ2-3): EAGVAQSPRYKIIEKRQSVAFWCNPISGHATLYWYQQILGQGPKLLIQFQNNGVVDDSQLPKDRFSAERLKGVDSTLKIQPAKLEDSAVYLCASSLAGTSGTDTQYFGPGTRLTVL.

V usage is TRBV11-2 and J usage is TRBJ2-2, with no clear D. Germline CDR1 reads SGHAT; CDR2 reads FQNNGV. The CDR3 spans 13 residues. Trimming took off 4 bases at V and 6 bases at J, with 9 bases between the two ends. The CDR3 DNA reads TGTGCCAGCAGCTATGGATCGGCCGGGGAGCTGTTTTTT. Protein sequence: CASSYGSAGELFF.

This rearrangement joins TRBV10-1 to TRBJ2-7; TRBD1 aligns across 7 bases. The CDR3 loop spans 14 amino acids. Germline lookup yields CDR1 WNHNN and CDR2 SYGVQD (reference sequence). The trim removed 3 bases at V and 3 bases at J, leaving 5 bases unmatched. The CDR3 sequence is CASSDNQGVYEQYF. The CDR3 coding sequence is TGCGCCAGCAGTGATAACCAGGGGGTCTACGAGCAGTACTTC.

The gene calls are TRBV7-2 and TRBJ1-6; no clear D. CDR1 and CDR2 from the germline V gene are SGHTA and FQGNSA. V was shortened by 1 base and J by 7 bases, with 11 bases between the two germline ends. The CDR3 consists of 15 residues. The DNA for the CDR3 is TGTGCCAGCAGCTTAGTGGACGCAGGAAATTCACCCCTCCACTTT. It specifies CASSLVDAGNSPLHF.

The V and J genes are TRBV5-6 and TRBJ2-7, with D perhaps TRBD2 (6 bases). This CDR3 has 14 amino acids. Germline V CDR1 and CDR2: SGHDT, YYEEEE. V was pared by 3 bases and J by 3 bases, with 13 bases between. CDR3 nucleotides: TGTGCCAGCAGCTCCTTAGGGGACTTCTACGAGCAGTACGTC. Translation: CASSSLGDFYEQYV.